Shown below are 2 T cell receptor beta chains from a single sample sequenced in a study of T cell responses to AZD1222 COVID-19 vaccine. The protocol was immunoSEQ multiplex PCR, while the TCRdb copy is restricted to in-frame clones and leaves out a portion. Of about 130,000 clones in the sample, 90% were seen once. Specimen: peripheral blood, collected on day 0 of MenACWY control vaccination. The source of these receptors is an adult in good health.

J is TRBJ1-2 and V is TRBV4-2; D is uncertain. Trimming shortened V by 1 base and J by 5 bases, and 8 bases separated the two germline ends. Per germline, CDR1 LGHNA and CDR2 YNFKEQ. This CDR3 region has 13 residues. CDR3: CASSQVPSYGYTF. For the CDR3, the DNA is TGTGCCAGCAGCCAAGTCCCCAGTTATGGCTACACCTTC.

The rearrangement joins TRBV3-1 (or the pseudogene TRBV3-2) to TRBJ1-1; D unresolved. This CDR3 has 14 amino acids. V was clipped by 1 base and J by 1 base, with 7 bases between them. The V gene's germline CDR1 is LGHDT and CDR2 YNNKEL (reference sequence). The CDR3 loop is CASSQARRNTEAFF. Written as DNA, the CDR3 is TGTGCCAGCAGCCAAGCACGTAGGAACACTGAAGCTTTCTTT.